The next 9 T cell receptor beta chains were all read from a single sample in a study of OX40 agonist ivuxolimab in advanced cancers. Assay: immunoSEQ multiplex PCR; the TCRdb copy retains only in-frame clones and omits some. The sample holds roughly 20,000 clones, 80% to 90% seen once. Source: CD4+ or CD8+ T cells sorted from blood, taken in a trial of the OX40 agonist ivuxolimab. These receptors were collected from an adult with an advanced solid tumor such as melanoma, head and neck, liver or kidney cancer.

In this sample, this clone turned up once. J is TRBJ2-3 and V is TRBV18; D uncertain. The CDR3 has 14 amino acids. Trimming shortened V by 3 bases and J by 4 bases, and 11 bases separated the two germline ends. From germline, CDR1 is KGHSH and CDR2 LQKENI. The CDR3 DNA sequence: TGTGCCAGCTCACCCAATTATAGAGCAGATACGCAGTATTTT. It yields the protein CASSPNYRADTQYF. The whole variable domain, remainder taken from reference TRBV18 and TRBJ2-3, is NAGVMQNPRHLVRRRGQEARLRCSPMKGHSHVYWYRQLPEEGLKFMVYLQKENIIDESGMPKERFSAEFPKEGPSILRIQQVVRGDSAAYFCASSPNYRADTQYFGPGTRLTVL.

The chain uses TRBV11-2 and TRBJ2-5, with D perhaps TRBD1 (5 bases). The CDR3 runs to 14 residues. Germline CDR1 is SGHAT and CDR2 is FQNNGV. V was clipped by 4 bases and J by 4 bases, with 13 bases between them. The CDR3 region has the DNA TGTGCCAGCAGCTCCCCTGGGGCTAGAGAGACCCAGTACTTC. As protein: CASSSPGARETQYF. The whole variable domain, remainder taken from reference TRBV11-2 and TRBJ2-5, is EAGVAQSPRYKIIEKRQSVAFWCNPISGHATLYWYQQILGQGPKLLIQFQNNGVVDDSQLPKDRFSAERLKGVDSTLKIQPAKLEDSAVYLCASSSPGARETQYFGPGTRLLVL.

The chain combines TRBV19 with TRBJ2-5; D possibly corresponds to TRBD1 (5 bases). The CDR3 has 14 residues. Germline V lookup: CDR1 LNHDA, CDR2 SQIVND (reference sequence). The V and J ends lost 4 bases and 5 bases respectively, with 14 bases between them. This chain's CDR3 is CASSRGRGPETQYF. As DNA, the CDR3 is TGTGCCAGTAGTAGGGGTAGGGGTCCTGAGACCCAGTACTTC. Full variable domain (missing parts from reference TRBV19 and TRBJ2-5): DGGITQSPKYLFRKEGQNVTLSCEQNLNHDAMYWYRQDPGQGLRLIYYSQIVNDFQKGDIAEGYSVSREKKESFPLTVTSAQKNPTAFYLCASSRGRGPETQYFGPGTRLLVL.

This clone was observed once. This chain links TRBV5-4 with TRBJ2-1; 12 bases line up with TRBD2. The CDR3 sequence is 15 residues long. V shed 6 bases, J shed 10 bases, and the junction held 11 bases outside the gene matches. The germline gives CDR1 SGHNT, CDR2 YYREEE (reference sequence). This chain's CDR3 is CASTSELAGGREQFF. CDR3 coding DNA: TGTGCCAGCACCTCGGAGCTAGCGGGAGGGCGGGAGCAGTTCTTC.

CDR3 nucleotide sequence: TGTGCCAGCAGCCGGGCTAGCGGGGCCACCTACGAGCAGTACTTC. This gives the protein CASSRASGATYEQYF. The chain joins TRBV7-2 to TRBJ2-7; 9 nucleotides line up with TRBD2. The V gene's germline CDR1 is SGHTA and CDR2 FQGNSA. J gave up 2 bases and V 5 bases, and 7 bases lay outside the gene matches. The CDR3 spans 15 residues.

V and J are TRBV28 and TRBJ2-3; D may be TRBD2 (6 bases). Germline CDR1 reads MDHEN; CDR2 reads SYDVKM. This CDR3 comprises 15 residues. V lost 7 bases and J 1 base, leaving 15 bases between the germline ends. The CDR3 nucleotides read TGTGCCAGCACCCCAGGGACTTCCCGCACAGATACGCAGTATTTT. Amino acids: CASTPGTSRTDTQYF.

V usage is TRBV10-3 and J usage is TRBJ2-3; TRBD1 matches 10 bases. With 8 bases clipped from V and 5 bases from J, the junction kept 4 bases outside the gene matches. The length of the CDR3 is 13 residues. CDR1 and CDR2 from the germline V gene are ENHRY and SYGVKD. CDR3 DNA: TGTGCCATCGGACAGGGGGGGGGAGATACGCAGTATTTT. This sequence encodes CAIGQGGGDTQYF.

The genes are TRBV7-3 and TRBJ1-1, with a tentative D call TRBD1 (6 bases). Germline CDR1 and CDR2: SGHTA and FQGTGA. The CDR3 extends over 14 amino acids. The V and J ends lost 5 bases and 0 bases respectively, with 10 bases between them. The CDR3 region has the DNA TGTGCCAGCAGCCAACAGGGCCTGAACACTGAAGCTTTCTTT. Amino acids: CASSQQGLNTEAFF.

The rearrangement links TRBV7-9 to TRBJ1-6, with 7 bases that match TRBD1. Germline V lookup: CDR1 SEHNR, CDR2 FQNEAQ (reference sequence). The length of the CDR3 is 13 residues. V shed 3 bases, J shed 8 bases, and the junction held 1 base outside the gene matches. The CDR3 DNA follows: TGTGCCAGCAGCTTTACAGGGGATTCACCCCTCCACTTT. Protein: CASSFTGDSPLHF.